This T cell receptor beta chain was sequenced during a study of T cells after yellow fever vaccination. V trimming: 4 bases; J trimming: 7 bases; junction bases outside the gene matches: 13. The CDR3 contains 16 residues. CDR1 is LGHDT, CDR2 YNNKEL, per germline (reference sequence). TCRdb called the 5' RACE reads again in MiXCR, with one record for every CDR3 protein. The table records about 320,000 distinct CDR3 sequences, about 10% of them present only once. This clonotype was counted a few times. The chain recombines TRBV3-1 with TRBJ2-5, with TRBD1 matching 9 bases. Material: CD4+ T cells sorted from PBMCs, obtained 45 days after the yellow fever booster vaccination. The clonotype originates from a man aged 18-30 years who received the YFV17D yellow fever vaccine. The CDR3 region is CASSRVGQGNGLTQYF. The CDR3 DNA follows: TGTGCCAGCAGCCGAGTAGGACAGGGGAATGGTCTGACCCAGTACTTC.